This entry lists 27 T cell receptor beta chains sequenced from one sample in a study of tissue T cells after allogeneic stem cell transplantation. Libraries were prepared by immunoSEQ multiplex PCR; TCRdb keeps only in-frame clonotypes and omits some of them. The profile covers about 15,000 clones, with around 70% appearing a single time and approximately 1% taken by the ten largest. Source material: spleen. The receptors derive from a female BALB/c mouse in good health. The strain's MHC: H2-d.

In regard to this clone: Gene names are the mouse ones. CDR3 region: CASSGAGNTLYF. Incomplete CDR3 DNA: TGTGCCAGCAGTGGGGCTGGAAATACGCTCTAT. The chain carries TRBV13-3 and TRBJ1-3, with D unclear. The CDR3 extends 1 residue past the end of the read, so its final part is completed from the germline J gene. The CDR3 sequence is 12 residues long. Germline values: CDR1 NNHDY, CDR2 SYVADS. Trimming left V 3 bases short and J 2 bases short, with 3 bases between.

This clone was counted between two and nine times. Mouse gene names and germline throughout. CDR3 bases read: TGTGCCAGCAGTGTCGGCATTGCAAACTCCGACTACACC. Its translation: CASSVGIANSDYT. The whole CDR3 protein reads CASSVGIANSDYTF. The rearrangement joins TRBV13-3 to TRBJ1-2; D is undetermined. The CDR3 extends 1 residue past the end of the read, so its final part is completed from the germline J gene. Germline loops: CDR1 NNHDY, CDR2 SYVADS. This CDR3 comprises 14 residues. V was shortened by 3 bases and J by 0 bases, with 9 bases between the two germline ends.

With respect to this clone: Mouse gene names apply. With the read ending 1 residue before the CDR3 end, the germline J gene is used to fill in that end. This chain uses TRBV31 with TRBJ2-1; D remains unclear. Trimming took 2 bases from V and 1 from J, leaving 0 bases between them. The CDR3 spans 11 residues. Germline CDR1 is GKSSPN and CDR2 is SITVG. CDR3 in amino acids: CAWSNYAEQFF. The CDR3 DNA, read in part, is TGTGCCTGGAGTAACTATGCTGAGCAGTTC.

As concerns this clone: Mouse gene names apply. The CDR3 goes on 1 residue after the read ends, and that part is filled in from the germline J gene. The chain has TRBV4 and TRBJ1-3; no firm D call. Germline values: CDR1 LGHDT, CDR2 YNNKQL (reference sequence). The ends were cut back, 4 bases at V and 0 bases at J, with 10 bases in the middle. CDR3 length: 15 amino acids. The CDR3 sequence: CASSFDPNSGNTLYF. The DNA read from the CDR3 is TGTGCCAGCAGCTTTGACCCAAATTCTGGAAATACGCTCTAT.

This clone is a singleton in its sample. Gene names are mouse gene names. The read falls 1 residue short of the CDR3 end, and the missing part is taken from the germline J gene. The J gene is TRBJ2-2, the V gene TRBV4, with D possibly TRBD1 on 6 matching bases. Trimming left V 5 bases short and J 1 base short, with 8 bases between. The CDR3 is made up of 14 amino acids. Germline loops: CDR1 LGHDT, CDR2 YNNKQL (reference sequence). CDR3 residues: CASSAGQNTGQLYF. CDR3 DNA, as far as it was read: TGTGCCAGCAGCGCGGGACAAAACACCGGGCAGCTCTAC.

Concerning this clone: The germline and genes are mouse ones. The CDR3 is cut off 1 residue early in the read; its end comes from the germline J gene. This chain links TRBV19 with TRBJ2-1; 8 bases line up with TRBD2. With 0 bases clipped from V and 7 bases from J, the junction kept 3 bases outside the gene matches. This CDR3 is built from 14 residues. The V gene's germline CDR1 is FNHDT and CDR2 SITEND (reference sequence). CDR3: CASSIALGGAEQFF. The covered CDR3 bases are TGTGCCAGCAGTATAGCCCTGGGGGGCGCTGAGCAGTTC.

This clone was detected a few times. Here the gene names and germline are mouse. The CDR3 is CASRWGFEQYF. The CDR3 DNA, read in part, is TGTGCCAGCAGATGGGGGTTTGAACAGTAC. The chain links TRBV19 to TRBJ2-7; D perhaps matches TRBD2 (6 bases). The read is 1 residue too short to cover the CDR3 end, so that end is filled in from the germline J gene. Trimming cost V 5 bases and J 6 bases, with 9 bases left between them. The germline V gene encodes CDR1 FNHDT and CDR2 SITEND (reference sequence). The CDR3 is made up of 11 amino acids.

A single count supports this clone. Genes here carry mouse names. The read finishes 1 residue shy of the CDR3 end, and the germline J gene is used to complete it. The gene calls are TRBV1 and TRBJ2-4, with D hard to call. CDR3 size: 13 residues. V lost 4 bases and J 2 bases, leaving 7 bases between the germline ends. Germline-derived CDR1 and CDR2 are NSQYPW and LRSPGD (reference sequence). The CDR3 region is CTCSGADQNTLYF. The CDR3 bases that were read are TGCACCTGCAGTGGGGCAGATCAAAACACCTTGTAC.

Points on this clone: Genes and germline come from the mouse. The missing CDR3 end, 1 residue past where the read stops, is filled in from the germline J gene. This rearrangement joins TRBV5 to TRBJ1-4; D is possibly TRBD1 (6 bases). Deletions cut 4 bases from V and 3 bases from J, with 9 bases between. The germline V gene encodes CDR1 LGHNA and CDR2 YNLKQL (reference sequence). The CDR3 has 14 residues. The sequenced part of the CDR3 DNA is TGTGCCAGCAGCCCACAGGGACCCAACGAAAGATTATTT. Its translation: CASSPQGPNERLF. The complete CDR3 sequence is CASSPQGPNERLFF.

A single count supports this clone. The genes and germline here are from mouse. The missing CDR3 end, 1 residue past where the read stops, is filled in from the germline J gene. V is TRBV19 and J is TRBJ2-1; 11 positions match TRBD2. There are 15 residues in the CDR3. The V and J ends lost 4 bases and 2 bases, in that order; junction bases with no gene match: 2. The germline gives CDR1 FNHDT, CDR2 SITEND (reference sequence). The sequenced part of the CDR3 DNA is TGTGCCAGCAGTTCGGACTGGGGGGACTATGCTGAGCAGTTC. Translating gives CASSSDWGDYAEQF. The whole CDR3 region reads CASSSDWGDYAEQFF.

With regard to this clone: Gene names refer to mouse genes. Coverage ceases 1 residue before the CDR3 finishes, and the germline J gene fills in the end. The chain links TRBV20 to TRBJ2-1, with D tentatively TRBD1 or TRBD2 (6 bases each). The germline V and J ends were trimmed by 0 bases and 7 bases, with 10 bases remaining between them. This CDR3 spans 13 amino acids. Germline V lookup: CDR1 GFQATS, CDR2 STVNSAI. CDR3 region: CGARDGGGAEQFF. The DNA read from the CDR3 is TGTGGTGCTAGGGACGGGGGCGGAGCTGAGCAGTTC.

In the case of this clone: The genes are named according to mouse. The read halts 1 residue ahead of the CDR3 end, with the missing end drawn from the germline J gene. The chain recombines TRBV31 with TRBJ2-2; 7 bases match TRBD2. Per germline, CDR1 GKSSPN and CDR2 SITVG. The V segment lost 1 base and the J segment 5 bases; nucleotides outside the gene matches: 1. The CDR3 runs 13 residues. The CDR3 sequence is CAWSPGGTGQLYF. Partial CDR3 DNA: TGTGCCTGGAGTCCTGGGGGTACCGGGCAGCTCTAC.

For this clone: The listed genes are named as in mouse. Read data end 1 residue before the CDR3 end; the end is taken from the germline J gene. The rearrangement joins TRBV13-1 to TRBJ2-3, with TRBD1 identical over 11 bases. Germline V lookup: CDR1 NSHNY, CDR2 SYGAGN. V lost 0 bases to trimming and J lost 2 bases; unmatched junction nucleotides: 5. CDR3 length: 17 amino acids. CDR3 DNA, as far as it was read: TGTGCCAGCAGTGATGCTTGGACAGGGGGCTTTGCAGAAACGCTGTAT. It is translated as CASSDAWTGGFAETLY. In full, the CDR3 is CASSDAWTGGFAETLYF.

About this clone itself: Gene names follow the mouse nomenclature. The sequenced fragment ends 1 residue before the CDR3 boundary, so the rest is inferred from the germline J gene. The chain carries TRBV4 and TRBJ2-4, with D unresolved. Germline lookup yields CDR1 LGHDT and CDR2 YNNKQL (reference sequence). Between the trimmed V and J ends, which lost 3 bases and 2 bases, there was a span of 6 bases. This CDR3 has 13 residues. Incomplete CDR3 DNA: TGTGCCAGCAGCTATGGGATTCAAAACACCTTGTAC. Translated: CASSYGIQNTLY. The full-length CDR3 reads as CASSYGIQNTLYF.

With regard to this clone: Germline and genes: mouse. The read is 1 residue too short to cover the CDR3 end, so that end is filled in from the germline J gene. The chain is built from TRBV19 and TRBJ1-6; 9 bases are shared with TRBD1. TRBJ1-6 is assigned to the ORF class and has an uncertain function. With V trimmed by 6 bases and J by 8 bases, 6 bases remained unmatched. This CDR3 is built from 14 residues. Germline V gene lookup returns CDR1 FNHDT and CDR2 SITEND (reference sequence). The CDR3: CASNPGQGYSPLYF. The CDR3 DNA, read in part, is TGTGCCAGCAACCCGGGACAGGGATATTCGCCCCTCTAC.

As concerns this clone: Mouse germline and gene names are used. The read finishes 1 residue shy of the CDR3 end, and the germline J gene is used to complete it. This chain uses TRBV13-2 with TRBJ1-4, with 10 bases lining up with TRBD1. The CDR3 covers 16 residues. Germline V gene lookup returns CDR1 NNHNN and CDR2 SYGAGS (reference sequence). V shed 1 base and J 4 bases; nucleotides not matched to a gene: 4. The CDR3 sequence: CASGDRQGAYNERLFF. The CDR3 DNA, read in part, is TGTGCCAGCGGTGATAGACAGGGGGCTTACAACGAAAGATTATTT.

Turning to this clone: The germline and genes are mouse ones. The read stops 1 residue short of the end of the CDR3; the missing end is completed from the germline J gene. This sequence joins TRBV13-3 and TRBJ2-1, with 11 bases matching TRBD1. The germline gives CDR1 NNHDY, CDR2 SYVADS. Trimming removed 5 bases from V and 3 bases from J; junction bases left unmatched: 4. CDR3 length: 15 residues. The CDR3 sequence: CASRPGQGGYAEQFF. CDR3 DNA (partial): TGTGCCAGCAGGCCGGGACAGGGGGGCTATGCTGAGCAGTTC.

About this clone itself: The listed genes are named as in mouse. The read terminates 1 residue before the CDR3 end, so the remaining end is supplied by the germline J gene. The chain has TRBV14 and TRBJ2-1; 7 positions agree with TRBD1. V was pared by 5 bases and J by 3 bases, with 5 bases of the junction left unmatched. Germline-derived CDR1 and CDR2 are SGHDT and FRDEAV. CDR3 size: 14 residues. The sequenced CDR3 bases are TGTGCCAGCAGCTACCGGGACAGCTATGCTGAGCAGTTC. As protein: CASSYRDSYAEQF. The CDR3 reads in full as CASSYRDSYAEQFF.

As concerns this clone: Germline and genes: mouse. The observed sequence ends 1 residue before the CDR3 terminus, with the missing tail filled in from the germline J gene. The chain carries TRBV13-1 and TRBJ1-6; D not certain. TRBJ1-6 is an ORF, and what it does is uncertain. The ends were cut back, 2 bases at V and 5 bases at J, with 5 bases in the middle. The CDR3 length is 13 residues. Germline-derived CDR1 and CDR2 are NSHNY and SYGAGN. Partial CDR3 DNA: TGTGCCAGCAGTGAAGACAATAATTCGCCCCTCTAC. It translates to CASSEDNNSPLY. The full CDR3 protein is CASSEDNNSPLYF.

Worth noting for this clone: Any gene name here is a mouse gene name. The CDR3 end lies 1 residue beyond the end of the read and is filled in from the germline J gene. The chain employs TRBV13-3 and TRBJ1-3, with 10 bases that match TRBD1. With V trimmed by 3 bases and J by 3 bases, 3 bases remained unmatched. This CDR3 has 15 amino acids. The V gene's germline CDR1 is NNHDY and CDR2 SYVADS. The DNA read from the CDR3 is TGTGCCAGCAGTGTGACAGGGGGCATTGGAAATACGCTCTAT. It encodes CASSVTGGIGNTLY. The full CDR3 sequence reads CASSVTGGIGNTLYF.

To note about this clone: Gene labels here are mouse ones. The CDR3 end falls 1 residue outside the read, so it is completed with the germline J gene. The V gene is TRBV13-2, the J gene TRBJ2-7; 13 nucleotides match TRBD2. Looked up from germline, CDR1 is NNHNN and CDR2 is SYGAGS (reference sequence). J lost 7 bases, V lost 0 bases, and 1 base had no gene match. The CDR3 extends over 14 amino acids. CDR3 sequence reads: CASGDGDWGGEQYF. The part of the CDR3 DNA that was read is TGTGCCAGCGGTGATGGGGACTGGGGGGGGGAACAGTAC.

This clone was seen more than once but under ten times. Here the gene names and germline are mouse. The CDR3 is cut off 1 residue early in the read; its end comes from the germline J gene. The chain combines TRBV13-1 with TRBJ2-7, with a weak D call TRBD1 (6 bases). The CDR3 is made up of 14 amino acids. Per the germline V gene, CDR1 is NSHNY and CDR2 is SYGAGN. V shed 1 base and J shed 2 bases, with 10 bases lying between them. The CDR3 protein is CASSDPGQTYEQYF. Partial CDR3 DNA: TGTGCCAGCAGTGATCCGGGACAAACCTATGAACAGTAC.

As regards this clone: All gene names here are mouse names. The CDR3 is cut off 1 residue early in the read; its end comes from the germline J gene. The chain is built from TRBV3 and TRBJ2-5; the D is unclear. V dropped 5 bases and J dropped 0 bases, with 6 bases sitting between them. The CDR3 sequence is 13 residues long. The germline V gene encodes CDR1 SNHLY and CDR2 FYNGKV (reference sequence). The CDR3 bases that were read are TGTGCCAGCAGCCCTGACAACCAAGACACCCAGTAC. Translation gives CASSPDNQDTQY. The whole CDR3 reads CASSPDNQDTQYF.

This clone was recorded a few times. Gene names follow the mouse nomenclature. The read finishes 1 residue shy of the CDR3 end, and the germline J gene is used to complete it. This chain joins TRBV31 and TRBJ2-7; TRBD2 aligns across 11 bases. Germline-derived CDR1 and CDR2 are GKSSPN and SITVG. J lost 3 bases, V lost 2 bases, and 3 bases had no gene match. The CDR3 is 14 amino acids. Incomplete CDR3 DNA: TGTGCCTGGAGTTCCGGGACTGGGGGCTATGAACAGTAC. Its translation is CAWSSGTGGYEQY. The complete CDR3 protein is CAWSSGTGGYEQYF. Complete variable domain (other parts from reference TRBV31 and TRBJ2-7): AQTIHQWPVAEIKAVGSPLSLGCTIKGKSSPNLYWYWQATGGTLQQLFYSITVGQVESVVQLNLSASRPKDDQFILSTEKLLLSHSGFYLCAWSSGTGGYEQYFGPGTRLTVL.

Regarding this clone: Mouse gene names apply. The read terminates 1 residue before the CDR3 end, so the remaining end is supplied by the germline J gene. The J gene is TRBJ2-1, the V gene TRBV4, with 8 bases that match TRBD1. CDR1 is LGHDT and CDR2 is YNNKQL in the germline V gene (reference sequence). Trimming removed 5 bases from V and 3 bases from J; junction bases left unmatched: 3. The CDR3 extends over 14 amino acids. The part of the CDR3 DNA that was read is TGTGCCAGCAGCCAGGGGGCGGGCTATGCTGAGCAGTTC. This sequence encodes CASSQGAGYAEQF. The full-length CDR3 reads as CASSQGAGYAEQFF.

With respect to this clone: The junction differs from germline at one of its ends, possibly a read error. The gene names here belong to mouse. The CDR3 is cut off 1 residue early in the read; its end comes from the germline J gene. The rearrangement joins TRBV20 to TRBJ2-7; tentative D call: TRBD2 (7 bases). From germline, CDR1 is GFQATS and CDR2 STVNSAI. The CDR3 has 15 amino acids. CDR3 sequence: CGARDPWGLSYEQYF. The covered CDR3 bases are TGTGGCGCTAGGGATCCCTGGGGGCTCTCCTATGAACAGTAC.

Points on this clone: The gene names given are mouse names. The sequenced fragment ends 1 residue before the CDR3 boundary, so the rest is inferred from the germline J gene. The J gene is TRBJ2-1, the V gene TRBV14; D unclear. CDR1 is SGHDT and CDR2 is FRDEAV in the germline V gene. V lost 3 bases to trimming and J lost 3 bases, with 7 bases between them. CDR3 length: 13 residues. Here the CDR3 reads CASSSAVYAEQFF. The CDR3 DNA, read in part, is TGTGCCAGCAGTTCCGCAGTCTATGCTGAGCAGTTC.